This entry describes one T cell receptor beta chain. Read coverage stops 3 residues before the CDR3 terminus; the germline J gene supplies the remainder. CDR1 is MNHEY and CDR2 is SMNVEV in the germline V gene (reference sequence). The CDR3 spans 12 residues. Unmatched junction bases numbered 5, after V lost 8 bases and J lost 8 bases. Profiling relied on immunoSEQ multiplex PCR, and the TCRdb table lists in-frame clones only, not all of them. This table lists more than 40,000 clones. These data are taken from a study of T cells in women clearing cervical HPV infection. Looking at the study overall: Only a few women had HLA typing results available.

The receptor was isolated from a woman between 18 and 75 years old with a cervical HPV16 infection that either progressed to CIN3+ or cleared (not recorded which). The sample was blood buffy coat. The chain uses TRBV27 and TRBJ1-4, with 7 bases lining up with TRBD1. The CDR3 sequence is CASSGGGEKLFF. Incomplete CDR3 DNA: TGTGCCAGCTCAGGGGGAGGAGAAAAA.